This T cell receptor (beta chain) was identified during a study of T cell changes during pregnancy in multiple sclerosis (dated by TCRdb to about 2019). For the study in its entirety: The study examined how the T cell repertoire changed over the course of pregnancy in women with multiple sclerosis.

The CDR3 numbers 16 residues from cysteine through phenylalanine. The retained sequence is limited to the CDR3, 48 bases, with the frame set at the first base. The V end loses 5 bases and the J end loses 1 base, and a stretch of 18 bases separates them. CDR1 and CDR2 (MNHEY, SMNVEV) derive from the germline V gene (reference sequence). Points on this clone: No antigen is known for it. Base qualities are not recorded, but no much larger clone differs from it by a single base.

Library construction relied on the immunoSEQ multiplex PCR assay. The table was pulled from immuneACCESS by TCRdb, which kept in-frame rearrangements only. Such tables lose some clones; where checked, under half of the loss comes from unresolved V genes, and the rest has no known cause. The sample records 90,000 to 95,000 clones, almost 95% of which are singletons. The top ten constitute 2% to 2.5% of the sample. The chain is made from TRBV27 and TRBJ2-7; the D region possibly corresponds to TRBD2 (6 bases align). Specimen: peripheral blood, collected in the third trimester of pregnancy. The TCR was taken from a female donor with multiple sclerosis, enrolled in a pregnancy study. The CDR3 reads as follows: CASSRRWGESSYEQYF. In nucleotides, the sequence is TGTGCCAGCAGTCGTAGGTGGGGGGAGAGTTCCTACGAGCAGTACTTC.